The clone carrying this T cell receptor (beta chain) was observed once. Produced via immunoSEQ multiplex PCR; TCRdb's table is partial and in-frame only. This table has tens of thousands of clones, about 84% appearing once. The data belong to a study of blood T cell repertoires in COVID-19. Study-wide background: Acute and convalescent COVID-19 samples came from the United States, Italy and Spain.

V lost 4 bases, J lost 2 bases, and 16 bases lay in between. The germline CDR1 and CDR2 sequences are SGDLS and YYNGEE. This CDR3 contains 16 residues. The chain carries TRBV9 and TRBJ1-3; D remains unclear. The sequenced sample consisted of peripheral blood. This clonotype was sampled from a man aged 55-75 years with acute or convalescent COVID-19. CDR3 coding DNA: TGTGCCAGCAGCCCAGGTCATCGGGGTGCTGGAAACACCATATATTTT. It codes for CASSPGHRGAGNTIYF. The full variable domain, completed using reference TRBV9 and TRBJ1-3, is DSGVTQTPKHLITATGQRVTLRCSPRSGDLSVYWYQQSLDQGLQFLIQYYNGEERAKGNILERFSAQQFPDLHSELNLSSLELGDSALYFCASSPGHRGAGNTIYFGEGSWLTVV.